The source of this T cell receptor (beta chain) is a study of response to subunit inactivated influenza vaccine. This clonotype has more than one count but fewer than ten. V was trimmed by 5 bases and J by 0 bases, leaving 10 bases between them. Germline V lookup: CDR1 LGHNA, CDR2 YSLEER. CDR3 length: 15 amino acids. MiXCR was run by TCRdb on the RT-PCR reads, yielding one entry per CDR3 protein. This sample has around 300,000 distinct CDR3 sequences; 20% to 25% occur once, and the top ten carry about a tenth. The chain uses TRBV4-3 and TRBJ1-4, with no clear D. The starting material was PBMCs from blood, obtained less than 22 months after vaccination. The source of this sequence is a man aged 50-75 years who received an inactivated influenza vaccine. This CDR3 reads CASSEEVATNEKLFF. CDR3 nucleotide sequence: TGCGCCAGCAGCGAGGAGGTCGCAACTAATGAAAAACTGTTTTTT.